Listed here are 21 T cell receptor beta chains from one sample, sequenced in a study of post-analysis software for immune sequencing data. Findings of the study overall: Patients carried a handful of TRBV segments more frequently than controls did, and TRBV5-6, TRBV5-1 and TRBV20-1 were among them.

cDNA libraries of TCR beta carried unique molecular identifiers. TCRdb itself ran the PCR reads through MiXCR, one entry per CDR3 protein. Of almost 700,000 distinct CDR3 sequences listed, approximately 60% are singletons. The antigens these receptors bind are not known. Sequenced input: blood. Receptors were obtained from a girl aged 2-9 years with multiple sclerosis.

This clonotype was counted between two and nine times. This chain connects TRBV20-1 to TRBJ2-1; 14 bases map to TRBD2. V lost 0 bases and J lost 10; bases outside the gene matches: 11. This CDR3 is 17 amino acids long. CDR1 and CDR2 (germline): DFQATT, SNEGSKA (reference sequence). The CDR3 DNA is TGCAGTGCTAGAGATTGGCTAAGACTAGCGGGAGGGCCGGAGCAGTTCTTC. Amino acids: CSARDWLRLAGGPEQFF.

The chain employs TRBV7-3 and TRBJ2-7; 10 bases agree with TRBD2. This CDR3 is 15 amino acids long. V shed 3 bases and J 2 bases; nucleotides not matched to a gene: 4. Germline loops: CDR1 SGHTA, CDR2 FQGTGA. The DNA of the CDR3 is TGTGCCAGCAGCTTGGGACTAGCGCCGACCTACGAGCAGTACTTC. Its translation is CASSLGLAPTYEQYF.

V gene TRBV20-1 combines with J gene TRBJ2-4, with D perhaps assigned TRBD1 or TRBD2 (5 bases each). The germline V gene encodes CDR1 DFQATT and CDR2 SNEGSKA (reference sequence). V was shortened by 1 base and J by 7 bases, with 8 bases between the two germline ends. The CDR3 runs 12 residues. The CDR3 coding sequence is TGCAGTGCTAGAGGGGGCGGGAACATTCAGTACTTC. It translates to CSARGGGNIQYF.

This chain links TRBV4-1 with TRBJ2-1, with D unclear. CDR3 size: 11 residues. Trimming took 1 base from V and 13 from J, leaving 8 bases between them. CDR1 and CDR2 from the germline V gene are MGHRA and YSYEKL. The CDR3 loop reads CASSQAGPQFF. CDR3 sequence (DNA): TGCGCCAGCAGCCAAGCGGGCCCTCAGTTCTTC.

The chain employs TRBV4-1 and TRBJ2-3, with 9 bases that match TRBD2. The CDR3 spans 18 residues. In germline, CDR1 is MGHRA, CDR2 YSYEKL. Trimming at V came to 1 base and at J to 1 base, leaving 9 bases not matched to a gene. CDR3 nucleotides: TGCGCCAGCAGCCAAGCTAGCGGGATATCCCTGGGCACAGATACGCAGTATTTT. This codes for CASSQASGISLGTDTQYF.

V gene TRBV27 combines with J gene TRBJ2-4, with D possibly being TRBD1 or TRBD2 (6 bases each). The CDR3 loop spans 15 amino acids. CDR1 MNHEY and CDR2 SMNVEV come from the germline V gene (reference sequence). V was shortened by 6 bases and J by 7 bases, with 19 bases between the two germline ends. CDR3 in amino acids: CASRGGFHRANIQYF. CDR3 sequence (DNA): TGTGCCAGCAGGGGAGGCTTTCACAGGGCTAACATTCAGTACTTC.

The rearrangement uses TRBV5-8 and TRBJ2-7, with D possibly being TRBD1 (5 bases). V lost 1 base and J 0 bases, leaving 14 bases between the germline ends. Germline CDR1 is SGHTS and CDR2 is YDEGEE. The CDR3 has 16 residues. CDR3 DNA: TGTGCCAGCAGCTTGAGGCTAGGGGTAGGCTCCTACGAGCAGTACTTC. It translates to CASSLRLGVGSYEQYF.

This sequence joins TRBV5-1 and TRBJ1-2; possibly TRBD1 for D (5 bases). The germline CDR1 and CDR2 sequences are SGHRS and YFSETQ. The CDR3 runs 14 residues. Trimming removed 4 bases at V and 6 bases at J, with 16 bases between. The CDR3 DNA is TGCGCCAGCAGCCTACCGACAGAGAGCCATGGCTACACCTTC. It codes for CASSLPTESHGYTF.

This clonotype was counted between two and nine times. Here the CDR3 reads CATSGRQGIGQPQHF. Written as DNA, the CDR3 is TGTGCCACCAGCGGAAGACAGGGGATTGGTCAGCCCCAGCATTTT. The chain couples TRBV15 to TRBJ1-5, with 8 nucleotides matching TRBD1. This CDR3 contains 15 residues. V was clipped by 5 bases and J by 6 bases; unmatched bases: 9. CDR1 and CDR2 (germline): LNHNV, YYDKDF (reference sequence).

This clonotype was found a few times. The CDR3 DNA sequence: TGTGCCACCAGTGACCGGGATTGGACAGGCCAAGAGACCCAGTACTTC. Its translation is CATSDRDWTGQETQYF. V usage is TRBV24-1 and J usage is TRBJ2-5; 7 bases are shared with TRBD1. The ends lost 4 bases at V and 1 base at J; junction bases unmatched: 8. Germline V gene data show CDR1 as KGHDR and CDR2 as SFDVKD. The CDR3 runs 16 residues.

This chain joins TRBV9 and TRBJ2-7; D unclear. This CDR3 is 14 amino acids long. Germline loops: CDR1 SGDLS, CDR2 YYNGEE. Trimming took 0 bases from V and 2 from J, leaving 9 bases between them. CDR3 DNA sequence: TGTGCCAGCAGCGTAGCCCCTGGAGCCTACGAGCAGTACTTC. Protein product: CASSVAPGAYEQYF.

The chain couples TRBV12-3 or TRBV12-4 to TRBJ2-4; the D is unclear. This CDR3 has 14 amino acids. The V and J ends lost 3 bases and 2 bases respectively, with 8 bases between them. The CDR3 coding sequence is TGTGCCAGCAGTTTTTTGGCAACCAAAAACATTCAGTACTTC. Translated: CASSFLATKNIQYF.

The genes are TRBV5-1 and TRBJ2-1; TRBD1 matches 11 bases. V gave up 4 bases and J gave up 5 bases; unmatched junction bases: 2. The CDR3 runs to 14 residues. Germline CDR1 is SGHRS and CDR2 is YFSETQ. CDR3 residues: CASSTGQGDNEQFF. Here the CDR3 DNA reads TGCGCCAGCAGCACGGGACAGGGGGACAATGAGCAGTTCTTC.

This sequence joins TRBV15 and TRBJ2-1; the D gene is possibly TRBD2 (7 bases). CDR1 and CDR2 (germline): LNHNV, YYDKDF (reference sequence). CDR3 length: 16 amino acids. The V end lost 0 bases, the J end lost 13 bases, and 22 bases lay between the germline ends. This chain's CDR3 is CATSRDGGAVNFLQFF. The CDR3 bases are TGTGCCACCAGCAGAGATGGGGGGGCCGTGAACTTCCTCCAGTTCTTC.

This clonotype was observed at least ten times. The gene calls are TRBV29-1 and TRBJ2-1, with 7 bases fitting TRBD1. The germline V gene encodes CDR1 SQVTM and CDR2 ANQGSEA. This CDR3 has 17 residues. The V and J ends lost 3 bases and 3 bases, in that order; junction bases with no gene match: 14. DNA of the CDR3: TGCAGCGTTGAGCCCCCCTTACAGGGGTCTAGCTACAATGAGCAGTTCTTC. Protein sequence: CSVEPPLQGSSYNEQFF.

J is TRBJ1-5 and V is TRBV29-1; D is unresolved. Looked up from germline, CDR1 is SQVTM and CDR2 is ANQGSEA. The CDR3 has 12 residues. The V end was cut by 0 bases, the J end by 9 bases, with 9 bases between. Here the CDR3 DNA reads TGCAGCGTTGAAGACACTCTGGGGCCCCAGCATTTT. This sequence encodes CSVEDTLGPQHF.

This clonotype has just a few counts. This rearrangement joins TRBV20-1 to TRBJ2-3; 10 positions match TRBD2. This CDR3 contains 16 residues. V shed 2 bases, J shed 0 bases, and the junction held 5 bases outside the gene matches. CDR1 and CDR2 from the germline V gene are DFQATT and SNEGSKA (reference sequence). For the CDR3, the DNA is TGCAGTGCTAGACTAGCGGGAGCCTCTAGCACAGATACGCAGTATTTT. Protein product: CSARLAGASSTDTQYF.

The rearrangement joins TRBV27 to TRBJ2-7; 10 bases are a match to TRBD1. With 6 bases clipped from V and 6 bases from J, the junction kept 8 bases outside the gene matches. Germline V gene sequence: CDR1 MNHEY, CDR2 SMNVEV (reference sequence). CDR3 size: 14 residues. CDR3 sequence: CASRRGQGGGEQYF. The CDR3 region has the DNA TGTGCCAGCAGGCGAGGACAGGGGGGAGGCGAGCAGTACTTC.

As DNA, the CDR3 is TGTGCCAGCAGTGAGAGTCGACGCAGGGGGCACTCCTACAATGAGCAGTTCTTC. This translates into CASSESRRRGHSYNEQFF. This rearrangement joins TRBV25-1 to TRBJ2-1; 8 bases map to TRBD1. The CDR3 spans 18 residues. CDR1 MGHDK and CDR2 SYGVNS come from the germline V gene. J was trimmed by 0 bases and V by 3 bases; bases with no gene match: 10.

J is TRBJ1-1 and V is TRBV11-2, with a weak D call TRBD1 (5 bases). Trimming stripped 0 bases from V and 2 bases from J, with 19 bases between. Germline V gene lookup returns CDR1 SGHAT and CDR2 FQNNGV. CDR3 length: 18 amino acids. The CDR3 sequence: CASSLDSAPGTTNTEAFF. Written as DNA, the CDR3 is TGTGCCAGCAGCTTAGATTCTGCCCCAGGGACTACCAACACTGAAGCTTTCTTT.

CDR3 DNA: TGTGCCAGCAGCTTAGGACTAGCGGGGGGGCCGGCTTACGAGCAGTACTTC. Its translation: CASSLGLAGGPAYEQYF. The rearrangement uses TRBV7-2 and TRBJ2-7; 14 nucleotides agree with TRBD2. V trimming: 1 base; J trimming: 4 bases; junction bases outside the gene matches: 6. The CDR3 totals 17 residues. The germline V gene has CDR1 SGHTA and CDR2 FQGNSA.